This TCR beta chain appears in the sequencing data of a study of regulatory T cells in long-lasting Graves disease. HTBI primers from iRepertoire and Arm-PCR of CDR3 regions yielded the TCR beta libraries. TCRdb fed the multiplex PCR reads into MiXCR, producing one record per CDR3 protein. Here the sample spans around 420,000 distinct CDR3 sequences, around 16% being singletons. The sample holds a few counts of this clonotype. This may arise from a read error, as a much more abundant clone is one base away. Germline V gives CDR1 SGDLS, CDR2 YYNGEE. Trimming removed 5 bases from V and 0 bases from J, with 8 bases in between. CDR3 length: 13 residues. Time point given: newly diagnosed GD, antithyroid drugs for less than 3 months. The TCR library was prepared using RNA isolated from PBMCs. The same sample was also used in a study of T cells in Graves' hyperthyroidism and ophthalmopathy.

The rearrangement joins TRBV9 to TRBJ1-1; D not resolved. The receptor's source is a woman aged 40 to 50 with Graves disease. Sequenced here: peripheral blood mononuclear cells (PBMCs), sampled at new diagnosis, from a patient treated with antithyroid drugs. CDR3 loop: CASSGVMNTEAFF. The CDR3 DNA is TGTGCCAGCAGTGGGGTCATGAACACTGAAGCTTTCTTT.